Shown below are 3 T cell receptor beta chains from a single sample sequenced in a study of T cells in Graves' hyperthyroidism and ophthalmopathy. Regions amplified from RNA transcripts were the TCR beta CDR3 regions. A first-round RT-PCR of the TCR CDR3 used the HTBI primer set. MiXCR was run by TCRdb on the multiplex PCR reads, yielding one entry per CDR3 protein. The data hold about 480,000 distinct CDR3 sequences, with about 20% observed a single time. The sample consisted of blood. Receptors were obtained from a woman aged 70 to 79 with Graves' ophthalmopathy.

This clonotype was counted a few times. CDR3 nucleotides: TGTGCCAGCAGCTCAACAACACAGGCCTTCCATTCACCCCTCCACTTT. Translating it yields CASSSTTQAFHSPLHF. The gene calls are TRBV7-9 and TRBJ1-6, with a tentative D call TRBD1 (5 bases). Trimming pared 4 bases from V and 8 bases from J, leaving 18 bases between. Germline lookup yields CDR1 SEHNR and CDR2 FQNEAQ (reference sequence). This CDR3 spans 16 amino acids.

The CDR3 loop is CASSSGVGSPLHF. CDR3 nucleotides: TGTGCCAGCAGTTCCGGAGTAGGGTCACCCCTCCACTTT. This chain links TRBV28 with TRBJ1-6; D ambiguous. Germline V gene data show CDR1 as MDHEN and CDR2 as SYDVKM. The germline V and J ends were trimmed by 4 bases and 10 bases, with 11 bases remaining between them. The CDR3 totals 13 residues.

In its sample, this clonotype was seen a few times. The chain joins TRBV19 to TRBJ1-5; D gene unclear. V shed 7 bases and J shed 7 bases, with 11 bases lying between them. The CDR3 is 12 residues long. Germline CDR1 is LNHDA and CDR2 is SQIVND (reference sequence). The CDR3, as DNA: TGTGCCAGTACCGGGCCCCGGCAGCCCCAGCATTTT. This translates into CASTGPRQPQHF.